These 8 T cell receptor beta chains share one sample of origin, sequenced in a study of CD8+ T cells in alopecia areata. Extraction and reverse transcription of RNA yielded cDNA as the sequencing template. Produced via immunoSEQ multiplex PCR; TCRdb's table is partial and in-frame only. The sample has 200,000 to 250,000 clones, about three fifths seen once; the top ten hold approximately 0.44%. The starting material was CD4+ T cells sorted from blood, obtained at week 0. The receptors stem from a human donor with alopecia areata.

The chain links TRBV19 to TRBJ1-2, with 10 nucleotides matching TRBD1. V shed 5 bases and J 8 bases; nucleotides not matched to a gene: 11. CDR3 length: 15 residues. Germline CDR1 reads LNHDA; CDR2 reads SQIVND (reference sequence). CDR3 residues: CASSPGTGEVGGYTF. The CDR3 nucleotides are TGTGCCAGTAGTCCCGGGACAGGGGAGGTTGGCGGCTACACCTTC. Drawing the rest from reference TRBV19 and TRBJ1-2, the complete variable domain is DGGITQSPKYLFRKEGQNVTLSCEQNLNHDAMYWYRQDPGQGLRLIYYSQIVNDFQKGDIAEGYSVSREKKESFPLTVTSAQKNPTAFYLCASSPGTGEVGGYTFGSGTRLTVV.

The sample holds a few counts of this clone. The chain has TRBV5-1 and TRBJ2-7; 14 bases fit TRBD2. Trimming took 2 bases from V and 6 from J; bases not matched to a gene: 1. This CDR3 region has 14 residues. In germline, CDR1 is SGHRS, CDR2 YFSETQ. The CDR3 DNA follows: TGCGCCAGCAGCTTTGGGACTAGCGGGAGCGAGCAGTACTTC. Its translation: CASSFGTSGSEQYF.

V and J are TRBV9 and TRBJ2-1; 11 positions match TRBD2. V was clipped by 1 base and J by 0 bases; unmatched bases: 9. There are 19 residues in the CDR3. Germline CDR1 and CDR2: SGDLS and YYNGEE. This CDR3 is CASSVRTSGSLSSYNEQFF. CDR3 bases: TGTGCCAGCAGCGTACGAACTAGCGGGAGCTTGAGCTCCTACAATGAGCAGTTCTTC.

This clone was picked up a small number of times. The V gene is TRBV19, the J gene TRBJ1-5; D is uncertain. There are 17 residues in the CDR3. Germline V gene lookup returns CDR1 LNHDA and CDR2 SQIVND (reference sequence). V gave up 8 bases and J gave up 2 bases, with 22 bases separating them. The CDR3, as DNA: TGTGCCAGTGGCTATGGGCCCGCCAGGAGACGCAATCAGCCCCAGCATTTT. This gives the protein CASGYGPARRRNQPQHF. Full variable domain (rest looked up from reference TRBV19 and TRBJ1-5): DGGITQSPKYLFRKEGQNVTLSCEQNLNHDAMYWYRQDPGQGLRLIYYSQIVNDFQKGDIAEGYSVSREKKESFPLTVTSAQKNPTAFYLCASGYGPARRRNQPQHFGDGTRLSIL.

This clone was seen a handful of times. The chain employs TRBV7-6 and TRBJ2-1, with D tentatively TRBD2 (5 bases). The CDR3 sequence is 14 residues long. Trimming removed 7 bases at V and 7 bases at J, with 17 bases between. Germline lookup yields CDR1 SGHVS and CDR2 FNYEAQ. CDR3 in DNA: TGTGCCAGCAACAAAAATAGAGGAGGAAATGAGCAGTTCTTC. Translated: CASNKNRGGNEQFF.

The rearrangement joins TRBV29-1 to TRBJ2-5, with 7 bases matching TRBD2. Germline CDR1 reads SQVTM; CDR2 reads ANQGSEA. With V trimmed by 0 bases and J by 0 bases, 7 bases remained unmatched. The CDR3 sequence is 16 residues long. In DNA, the CDR3 is TGCAGCGTTGAAGACTCTAGCGGCAGGTACCAAGAGACCCAGTACTTC. Translation gives CSVEDSSGRYQETQYF.

The V call is TRBV11-2, the J call TRBJ2-3; D is unresolved. This CDR3 has 16 amino acids. V lost 5 bases and J 2 bases, leaving 17 bases between the germline ends. Germline CDR1 is SGHAT and CDR2 is FQNNGV. The CDR3 coding sequence is TGTGCCAGCAGCCGAAACGGGCTGCTTGACACAGATACGCAGTATTTT. The encoded protein is CASSRNGLLDTDTQYF.

The genes are TRBV11-2 and TRBJ2-6; no clear D. Trimming took off 4 bases at V and 0 bases at J, with 19 bases between the two ends. The CDR3 length is 19 residues. Germline assignment: CDR1 SGHAT and CDR2 FQNNGV. The CDR3 is CASSSLKRAGISGANVLTF. The CDR3, as DNA: TGTGCCAGCAGCTCCCTGAAACGGGCAGGCATCTCTGGGGCCAACGTCCTGACTTTC.